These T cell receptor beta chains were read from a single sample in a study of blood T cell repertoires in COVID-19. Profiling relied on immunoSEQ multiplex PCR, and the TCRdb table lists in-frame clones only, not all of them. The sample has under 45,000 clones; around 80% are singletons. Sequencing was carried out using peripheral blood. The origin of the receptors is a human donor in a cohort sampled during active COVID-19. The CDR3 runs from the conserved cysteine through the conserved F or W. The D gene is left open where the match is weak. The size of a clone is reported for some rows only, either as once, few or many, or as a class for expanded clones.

CDR3 protein: CASAGDTDTQYF
CDR3 DNA: TGTGCCAGCGCCGGGGACACAGATACGCAGTATTTT
V gene: TRBV28
D gene: .
clone size: .
J gene: TRBJ2-3

CDR3 protein: CASSFRQANTEAFF
CDR3 DNA: TGCGCCAGCAGCTTCCGGCAGGCCAACACTGAAGCTTTCTTT
V gene: TRBV5-1
D gene: .
clone size: .
J gene: TRBJ1-1

CDR3 protein: CASSLNSGWNSPLHF
CDR3 DNA: TGTGCCAGCAGCTTAAATTCCGGGTGGAATTCACCCCTCCACTTT
V gene: TRBV7-3
D gene: .
clone size: .
J gene: TRBJ1-6

CDR3 protein: CASSLERDEQFF
CDR3 DNA: TGTGCCAGCTCACTCGAACGGGATGAGCAGTTCTTC
V gene: TRBV18
D gene: .
clone size: .
J gene: TRBJ2-1

CDR3 protein: CASSLRGGLNEQFF
CDR3 DNA: TGTGCCAGTAGTCTTCGTGGGGGCCTCAATGAGCAGTTCTTC
V gene: TRBV19
D gene: .
clone size: .
J gene: TRBJ2-1

CDR3 protein: CASSPHREPQHF
CDR3 DNA: TGTGCCAGTAGTCCCCACAGGGAGCCCCAGCATTTT
V gene: TRBV19
D gene: .
clone size: .
J gene: TRBJ1-5

CDR3 protein: CASSLQWGAKGAYNSPLHF
CDR3 DNA: TGTGCCAGCAGCTTGCAGTGGGGGGCAAAGGGGGCTTATAATTCACCCCTCCACTTT
V gene: TRBV5-5
D gene: TRBD1
clone size: .
J gene: TRBJ1-6

CDR3 protein: CASSLVGPGEAFF
CDR3 DNA: TGTGCCAGCAGCTTAGTGGGCCCCGGTGAAGCTTTCTTT
V gene: TRBV7-8
D gene: .
clone size: .
J gene: TRBJ1-1

CDR3 protein: CASSPALYLAETQYF
CDR3 DNA: TGTGCCAGCAGCCCCGCTTTATACCTAGCGGAGACCCAGTACTTC
V gene: TRBV7-2
D gene: .
clone size: .
J gene: TRBJ2-5

CDR3 protein: CASSKGQSKLFF
CDR3 DNA: TGTGCCAGCAGCAAGGGACAGAGTAAACTGTTTTTT
V gene: TRBV7-9
D gene: TRBD1
clone size: .
J gene: TRBJ1-4

CDR3 protein: CASSHLVLPYNEQFF
CDR3 DNA: TGTGCCAGCAGCCACCTAGTTCTCCCCTACAATGAGCAGTTCTTC
V gene: TRBV3-1/TRBV3-2
D gene: .
clone size: .
J gene: TRBJ2-1

CDR3 protein: CASSLGGAQGQETQYF
CDR3 DNA: TGCGCCAGCAGCTTGGGAGGGGCCCAGGGGCAAGAGACCCAGTACTTC
V gene: TRBV5-1
D gene: .
clone size: .
J gene: TRBJ2-5

CDR3 protein: CASSLAWGPNTGELFF
CDR3 DNA: TGTGCCAGCAGCTTGGCTTGGGGCCCGAACACCGGGGAGCTGTTTTTT
V gene: TRBV5-5
D gene: .
clone size: .
J gene: TRBJ2-2

CDR3 protein: CASSAGPGELFF
CDR3 DNA: TGTGCCAGCAGCGCAGGCCCCGGGGAGCTGTTTTTT
V gene: TRBV9
D gene: .
clone size: .
J gene: TRBJ2-2

CDR3 protein: CASTLPGLALNEQFF
CDR3 DNA: TGTGCCAGCACCCTTCCGGGACTAGCACTTAATGAGCAGTTCTTC
V gene: TRBV7-9
D gene: TRBD2
clone size: .
J gene: TRBJ2-1

CDR3 protein: CASAGGSQPQHF
CDR3 DNA: TGTGCCAGCGCAGGGGGCAGTCAGCCCCAGCATTTT
V gene: TRBV28
D gene: TRBD1
clone size: few
J gene: TRBJ1-5

CDR3 protein: CASSPPSGAGYTF
CDR3 DNA: TGTGCCAGCAGCCCCCCATCAGGGGCTGGCTACACCTTC
V gene: TRBV28
D gene: .
clone size: once
J gene: TRBJ1-2

CDR3 protein: CASSASGTGGTYGYTF
CDR3 DNA: TGTGCCAGCAGTGCATCCGGGACAGGTGGTACCTATGGCTACACCTTC
V gene: TRBV2
D gene: TRBD1
clone size: .
J gene: TRBJ1-2

CDR3 protein: CSALENNQPQHF
CDR3 DNA: TGCAGCGCCTTAGAAAACAATCAGCCCCAGCATTTT
V gene: TRBV29-1
D gene: .
clone size: .
J gene: TRBJ1-5

CDR3 protein: CAISESGYQPQHF
CDR3 DNA: TGTGCCATCAGTGAGTCCGGGTATCAGCCCCAGCATTTT
V gene: TRBV10-3
D gene: .
clone size: .
J gene: TRBJ1-5

CDR3 protein: CASSRDSQNYGYTF
CDR3 DNA: TGTGCCAGCAGCCGGGACAGTCAAAACTATGGCTACACCTTC
V gene: TRBV3-1/TRBV3-2
D gene: TRBD1
clone size: few
J gene: TRBJ1-2

CDR3 protein: CASGRPAGGGRNEQFF
CDR3 DNA: TGTGCCAGCGGACGACCAGCGGGGGGGGGTCGAAATGAGCAGTTCTTC
V gene: TRBV7-2
D gene: TRBD2
clone size: .
J gene: TRBJ2-1

CDR3 protein: CASSTGMGAGNTIYF
CDR3 DNA: TGTGCCAGCAGCACCGGGATGGGGGCAGGAAACACCATATATTTT
V gene: TRBV5-6
D gene: .
clone size: .
J gene: TRBJ1-3

CDR3 protein: CASSLALAGGAESTDTQYF
CDR3 DNA: TGCGCCAGCAGCTTGGCCCTAGCGGGGGGCGCGGAAAGCACAGATACGCAGTATTTT
V gene: TRBV5-1
D gene: TRBD2
clone size: .
J gene: TRBJ2-3

CDR3 protein: CASSPGQVRNYGYTF
CDR3 DNA: TGTGCCAGCAGTCCTGGACAGGTCCGAAACTATGGCTACACCTTC
V gene: TRBV7-6
D gene: TRBD1
clone size: .
J gene: TRBJ1-2

CDR3 protein: CASSQDLAGEQYF
CDR3 DNA: TGTGCCAGCAGCCAAGATCTAGCCGGAGAGCAGTACTTC
V gene: TRBV14
D gene: .
clone size: .
J gene: TRBJ2-7

CDR3 protein: CASNRAEINYGYTF
CDR3 DNA: TGTGCCAGTAACCGTGCGGAGATCAACTATGGCTACACCTTC
V gene: TRBV2
D gene: .
clone size: .
J gene: TRBJ1-2

CDR3 protein: CASSYSGRGPYNEQFF
CDR3 DNA: TGTGCCAGCAGTTACTCGGGAAGGGGCCCTTACAATGAGCAGTTCTTC
V gene: TRBV6-5
D gene: .
clone size: .
J gene: TRBJ2-1

CDR3 protein: CASSVGSNQPQHF
CDR3 DNA: TGTGCCAGTAGTGTGGGCAGCAATCAGCCCCAGCATTTT
V gene: TRBV19
D gene: .
clone size: .
J gene: TRBJ1-5

CDR3 protein: CAITQGLAGGQETQYF
CDR3 DNA: TGTGCCATCACCCAAGGCCTAGCGGGGGGACAAGAGACCCAGTACTTC
V gene: TRBV10-3
D gene: TRBD2
clone size: .
J gene: TRBJ2-5

CDR3 protein: CASSPHPGLAGGSGELFF
CDR3 DNA: TGTGCCAGCAGTCCCCACCCAGGACTAGCGGGGGGGTCGGGGGAGCTGTTTTTT
V gene: TRBV6-6
D gene: TRBD2
clone size: once
J gene: TRBJ2-2

CDR3 protein: CASSDSSGTGNTEAFF
CDR3 DNA: TGTGCCAGCAGTGACTCGTCCGGGACAGGCAACACTGAAGCTTTCTTT
V gene: TRBV6-4
D gene: TRBD1
clone size: .
J gene: TRBJ1-1

CDR3 protein: CASSLDTSGVIWETQYF
CDR3 DNA: TGTGCCAGCAGCTTAGATACGAGCGGGGTCATTTGGGAGACCCAGTACTTC
V gene: TRBV11-2
D gene: TRBD2
clone size: .
J gene: TRBJ2-5

CDR3 protein: CASSPSARSTDTQYF
CDR3 DNA: TGTGCCAGCTCACCCAGTGCGCGGTCCACAGATACGCAGTATTTT
V gene: TRBV18
D gene: .
clone size: .
J gene: TRBJ2-3

CDR3 protein: CASSRTGGAKNIQYF
CDR3 DNA: TGTGCCAGCTCTCGGACAGGGGGAGCCAAAAACATTCAGTACTTC
V gene: TRBV5-8
D gene: TRBD1
clone size: once
J gene: TRBJ2-4